Below, 4 T cell receptor beta chains from the same sample are listed, as sequenced in a study of shared clonotypes between healthy human individuals. Clones were sequenced by immunoSEQ multiplex PCR, and TCRdb holds only the in-frame ones, with some missing. This table has nearly 1,000,000 clones, 60% to 85% appearing once. The sample was memory CD4+ T cells sorted from blood. The sample's subset: CD45RA-negative fraction. These TCRs come from a man between 18 and 29 years old in good health.

The V gene is TRBV28, the J gene TRBJ1-1; weak D call: TRBD1 (6 bases). Trimming took off 4 bases at V and 1 base at J, with 25 bases between the two ends. Germline loops: CDR1 MDHEN, CDR2 SYDVKM. The CDR3 is 19 amino acids. The CDR3 region has the DNA TGTGCCAGCAGTTCCATAACAGGGTACGTTAAACCGACGAACACTGAAGCTTTCTTT. This sequence encodes CASSSITGYVKPTNTEAFF.

This clone was seen only once. V usage is TRBV5-4 and J usage is TRBJ1-1; 9 bases map to TRBD1. Germline CDR1 is SGHNT and CDR2 is YYREEE (reference sequence). CDR3 length: 15 residues. Germline trimming cut 3 bases from V and 6 bases from J; bases unmatched to any gene: 9. CDR3 amino acids: CASSSGRDRVPEAFF. The DNA of the CDR3 is TGTGCCAGCAGCTCCGGCCGGGACAGGGTACCTGAAGCTTTCTTT. The full variable domain, rest sourced from reference TRBV5-4 and TRBJ1-1, is ETGVTQSPTHLIKTRGQQVTLRCSSQSGHNTVSWYQQALGQGPQFIFQYYREEENGRGNFPPRFSGLQFPNYSSELNVNALELDDSALYLCASSSGRDRVPEAFFGQGTRLTVV.

CDR3 protein: CASSIVGSDTEAFF. The CDR3 coding sequence is TGTGCCAGTAGTATAGTGGGGTCGGACACTGAAGCTTTCTTT. The J gene is TRBJ1-1, the V gene TRBV19; unclear D gene. This CDR3 contains 14 residues. In germline, CDR1 is LNHDA, CDR2 SQIVND (reference sequence). Trimming left V 1 base short and J 3 bases short, with 9 bases between.

This clone was seen just once. The chain recombines TRBV5-1 with TRBJ2-4; a possible D gene is TRBD2 (5 bases). V lost 3 bases and J 5 bases, leaving 15 bases between the germline ends. Germline V gives CDR1 SGHRS, CDR2 YFSETQ. CDR3 length: 15 residues. Here the CDR3 reads CASSSLGAAQNIQYF. The CDR3 bases are TGCGCCAGCAGCTCCCTCGGAGCGGCGCAAAACATTCAGTACTTC.